The 27 T cell receptor beta chains in this list originate from one sample, sequenced in a study of blood T cell repertoires in COVID-19. The repertoire was sequenced with immunoSEQ multiplex PCR; TCRdb's copy has only in-frame clones and lacks some. The repertoire consists of some 150,000 clones, with around 84% occurring once and the leading ten covering roughly 13%. The sequencing input was peripheral blood. The receptors were sampled from a man aged 55 to 69 with active or convalescent COVID-19.

The rearrangement links TRBV29-1 to TRBJ2-1, with D perhaps matching TRBD1 (5 bases). Germline-derived CDR1 and CDR2 are SQVTM and ANQGSEA. V dropped 6 bases and J dropped 0 bases, with 12 bases sitting between them. The CDR3 is 14 residues long. The CDR3 loop reads CSVGQDNSYNEQFF. The CDR3 coding sequence is TGCAGCGTGGGCCAGGACAACTCCTACAATGAGCAGTTCTTC.

The CDR3: CASSPRLAGIPGSYNEQFF. The CDR3 DNA reads as TGTGCCAGCAGTCCCCGCCTAGCGGGAATCCCGGGCTCCTACAATGAGCAGTTCTTC. This chain links TRBV27 with TRBJ2-1; TRBD2 agrees at 9 bases. With V trimmed by 5 bases and J by 0 bases, 14 bases remained unmatched. The CDR3 is 19 amino acids. Germline CDR1 is MNHEY and CDR2 is SMNVEV (reference sequence).

The rearrangement joins TRBV27 to TRBJ2-7, with D possibly matching TRBD2 (6 bases). V was pared by 6 bases and J by 4 bases, with 13 bases between. The germline gives CDR1 MNHEY, CDR2 SMNVEV (reference sequence). The CDR3 consists of 13 residues. CDR3 region: CASSETRGYEQYF. Written as DNA, the CDR3 is TGTGCCAGCAGCGAAACCCGGGGGTACGAGCAGTACTTC.

The genes are TRBV29-1 and TRBJ1-5; 8 positions match TRBD1. The germline CDR1 and CDR2 sequences are SQVTM and ANQGSEA. The CDR3 extends over 14 amino acids. The V segment lost 6 bases and the J segment 4 bases; nucleotides outside the gene matches: 8. The CDR3 nucleotides read TGCAGCGTCGCCGACAGGGGAGGTAATCAGCCCCAGCATTTT. It codes for CSVADRGGNQPQHF.

This clone was seen once. V and J are TRBV19 and TRBJ1-1, with D possibly matching TRBD1 (6 bases). V was trimmed by 8 bases and J by 2 bases, leaving 18 bases between them. The germline gives CDR1 LNHDA, CDR2 SQIVND (reference sequence). There are 15 residues in the CDR3. The CDR3 sequence: CASSVTRRGNTEAFF. CDR3 in DNA: TGTGCCAGTTCGGTAACCCGCAGGGGAAACACTGAAGCTTTCTTT.

This chain joins TRBV7-2 and TRBJ1-2, with unresolved D. Between the trimmed V and J ends, which lost 6 bases and 2 bases, there was a span of 16 bases. This CDR3 has 15 amino acids. CDR1 is SGHTA, CDR2 FQGNSA, per germline. The CDR3 coding sequence is TGTGCCAGCAGTAGGCCGGAGAAATTGAACTATGGCTACACCTTC. It yields the protein CASSRPEKLNYGYTF.

In nucleotides, the CDR3 is TGTGCCAGCAGCTTAGACCGGGGTGGTACGCAGTATTTT. Translation: CASSLDRGGTQYF. The V call is TRBV11-2, the J call TRBJ2-3; D may be TRBD2 (5 bases). Germline assignment: CDR1 SGHAT and CDR2 FQNNGV. The V and J ends lost 0 bases and 8 bases respectively, with 9 bases between them. The length of the CDR3 is 13 residues.

CDR3 DNA: TGCGCCAGCAGTCTTACCGGGACAGGGACGCTATCTGAAGCTTTCTTT. As protein: CASSLTGTGTLSEAFF. The V and J genes are TRBV5-1 and TRBJ1-1, with 9 bases identical to TRBD1. V lost 5 bases, J lost 6 bases, and 14 bases stayed unmatched. Germline V gene sequence: CDR1 SGHRS, CDR2 YFSETQ. The CDR3 has 16 amino acids. The whole variable domain, remainder taken from reference TRBV5-1 and TRBJ1-1, is KAGVTQTPRYLIKTRGQQVTLSCSPISGHRSVSWYQQTPGQGLQFLFEYFSETQRNKGNFPGRFSGRQFSNSRSEMNVSTLELGDSALYLCASSLTGTGTLSEAFFGQGTRLTVV.

The chain recombines TRBV20-1 with TRBJ2-2, with a tentative D call TRBD2 (6 bases). Germline assignment: CDR1 DFQATT and CDR2 SNEGSKA (reference sequence). Trimming removed 3 bases at V and 0 bases at J, with 14 bases between. This CDR3 contains 16 residues. This CDR3 reads CSASLFGGTNTGELFF. DNA for the CDR3: TGCAGTGCTAGTTTATTCGGCGGGACGAACACCGGGGAGCTGTTTTTT.

The chain links TRBV15 to TRBJ2-2; 7 bases agree with TRBD1. Germline V gene data show CDR1 as LNHNV and CDR2 as YYDKDF (reference sequence). The CDR3 has 16 amino acids. Losses at the gene ends were 2 bases for V and 8 bases for J; bases not matched to a gene: 11. The CDR3 nucleotides are TGTGCCACCAGCAGAAACCGGGACAGACTAATAGGGGAGCTGTTTTTT. Its translation: CATSRNRDRLIGELFF.

This clone was seen a handful of times. The chain employs TRBV3-1 (or the pseudogene TRBV3-2) and TRBJ2-7; D is unresolved. Between the trimmed V and J ends, which lost 3 bases and 7 bases, there was a span of 13 bases. The CDR3 sequence is 13 residues long. The germline V gene encodes CDR1 LGHDT and CDR2 YNNKEL (reference sequence). CDR3 coding DNA: TGTGCCAGCAGCCACGTGGAGAGTCCAGAGCAGTACTTC. Its protein is CASSHVESPEQYF.

This rearrangement joins TRBV6-5 to TRBJ2-7; TRBD1 matches 7 bases. CDR1 and CDR2 (germline): MNHEY, SVGAGI. The CDR3 is made up of 14 amino acids. V dropped 6 bases and J dropped 6; count of bases not matched to a gene: 11. CDR3 bases: TGTGCCAGCAGCTCCATGTACAGGGGTTCCGAGCAGTACTTC. This codes for CASSSMYRGSEQYF.

The chain carries TRBV5-5 and TRBJ1-6; D remains unclear. The CDR3 has 17 amino acids. Germline-derived CDR1 and CDR2 are SGHKS and YYEKEE (reference sequence). V dropped 0 bases and J dropped 0 bases, with 10 bases sitting between them. The CDR3 nucleotides read TGTGCCAGCAGCTTGGAGTATGGGAGCTCCTATAATTCACCCCTCCACTTT. It encodes CASSLEYGSSYNSPLHF.

The gene calls are TRBV18 and TRBJ2-3; D gene unclear. V was pared by 0 bases and J by 4 bases, with 11 bases between. The CDR3 runs to 15 residues. Germline CDR1 KGHSH, CDR2 LQKENI. The CDR3 DNA follows: TGTGCCAGCTCACCACCGCGGAATCCCCCAGATACGCAGTATTTT. It yields the protein CASSPPRNPPDTQYF.

The V and J genes are TRBV11-1 and TRBJ2-1, with a weak D call TRBD1 (6 bases). V lost 8 bases to trimming and J lost 1 base, with 12 bases between them. The germline gives CDR1 SGHAT, CDR2 FQDESV (reference sequence). There are 14 residues in the CDR3. The CDR3 reads CASHRVTSYNEQFF. The CDR3 nucleotides are TGTGCCAGCCACAGGGTAACTTCCTACAATGAGCAGTTCTTC.

This rearrangement joins TRBV28 to TRBJ1-1; TRBD1 agrees at 7 bases. Trimming removed 7 bases from V and 3 bases from J; junction bases left unmatched: 2. The CDR3 spans 12 residues. CDR1 MDHEN and CDR2 SYDVKM come from the germline V gene. CDR3 protein: CASIQGYTEAFF. The CDR3, as DNA: TGTGCCAGCATACAGGGGTACACTGAAGCTTTCTTT.

V gene TRBV7-9 combines with J gene TRBJ1-6, with 10 bases fitting TRBD1. This CDR3 has 14 residues. Germline values: CDR1 SEHNR, CDR2 FQNEAQ (reference sequence). J was trimmed by 9 bases and V by 5 bases; bases with no gene match: 4. The DNA of the CDR3 is TGTGCCAGCAGCCCCGGACAGGGGGGTTCACCCCTCCACTTT. Protein: CASSPGQGGSPLHF.

This clone has a handful of counts. J is TRBJ2-5 and V is TRBV7-2; D is possibly TRBD1 (6 bases). The V gene lost 2 bases and the J gene lost 3 bases, with 10 bases spanning the gap. The CDR3 totals 14 residues. Germline V gene sequence: CDR1 SGHTA, CDR2 FQGNSA. CDR3 residues: CASSLTRGKETQYF. The DNA for the CDR3 is TGTGCCAGCAGCTTAACGAGGGGGAAAGAGACCCAGTACTTC.

The chain recombines TRBV4-1 with TRBJ2-7; D uncertain. Germline V gives CDR1 MGHRA, CDR2 YSYEKL. V was cut by 1 base and J by 0 bases, with 10 bases left in between. The CDR3 runs to 15 residues. DNA for the CDR3: TGCGCCAGCAGCCAAGGGCAGACACCCTCCTACGAGCAGTACTTC. As protein: CASSQGQTPSYEQYF.

The chain joins TRBV6-1 to TRBJ2-2; 7 bases line up with TRBD2. The germline V gene has CDR1 MNHNS and CDR2 SASEGT. V gave up 4 bases and J gave up 2 bases; unmatched junction bases: 10. The CDR3 extends over 17 amino acids. The CDR3 protein is CASSALGLADNTGELFF. The CDR3 DNA is TGTGCCAGCAGTGCCTTGGGCCTAGCGGATAACACCGGGGAGCTGTTTTTT.

The chain uses TRBV7-8 and TRBJ2-5; 10 nucleotides agree with TRBD2. The J segment lost 4 bases and the V segment lost 4 bases, leaving 15 bases of the junction unmatched. This CDR3 has 18 amino acids. Germline V lookup: CDR1 SGHVS, CDR2 FQNEAQ. Written as DNA, the CDR3 is TGTGCCAGCAGCTCCCGGAAGTTAGCGGGAGGCCGGGGAGAGACCCAGTACTTC. It yields the protein CASSSRKLAGGRGETQYF.

This rearrangement joins TRBV10-3 to TRBJ2-1; 7 nucleotides agree with TRBD2. The CDR3 consists of 15 residues. Trimming removed 2 bases from V and 4 bases from J; junction bases left unmatched: 5. Per the germline V gene, CDR1 is ENHRY and CDR2 is SYGVKD. The CDR3 sequence is CAISEAGEAYNEQFF. The CDR3 DNA sequence: TGTGCCATCAGTGAGGCGGGAGAGGCGTACAATGAGCAGTTCTTC.

This clone was seen only once. V and J are TRBV12-5 and TRBJ2-7; 11 bases map to TRBD1. The germline V gene has CDR1 LGHNT and CDR2 FRNRAP. CDR3 length equals 17 residues. J was trimmed by 2 bases and V by 2 bases; bases with no gene match: 8. CDR3 amino acids: CASGLTLGTGGTYEQYF. CDR3 nucleotide sequence: TGTGCTAGTGGTTTGACCCTAGGGACAGGGGGGACCTACGAGCAGTACTTC.

The chain joins TRBV7-6 to TRBJ1-5, with 8 bases fitting TRBD1. CDR1 is SGHVS, CDR2 FNYEAQ, per germline. Unmatched junction bases numbered 3, after V lost 6 bases and J lost 2 bases. The CDR3 runs 14 residues. This CDR3 reads CASSSGQGNQPQHF. The CDR3 DNA reads TGTGCCAGCAGTTCGGGACAGGGCAATCAGCCCCAGCATTTT.

The rearrangement joins TRBV6-4 to TRBJ2-1, with 8 positions matching TRBD2. Germline CDR1 MRHNA, CDR2 SNTAGT. V trimming: 5 bases; J trimming: 6 bases; junction bases outside the gene matches: 12. The CDR3 runs to 16 residues. CDR3 amino acids: CASSSRGLEFPNEQFF. CDR3 DNA sequence: TGTGCCAGCAGTAGTAGGGGACTAGAATTCCCCAATGAGCAGTTCTTC.

V gene TRBV2 combines with J gene TRBJ1-5; D is unclear. V dropped 3 bases and J dropped 2 bases, with 14 bases sitting between them. CDR3 length: 16 amino acids. Germline V lookup: CDR1 SNHLY, CDR2 FYNNEI. The CDR3 DNA follows: TGTGCCAGCAGTGAGTTCGCGGGTGGGGGCAATCAGCCCCAGCATTTT. Translation gives CASSEFAGGGNQPQHF.

CDR3 sequence (DNA): TGTGCCAGCAGCGCACAGGTCCCTGGGGCCAACGTCCTGACTTTC. It is translated as CASSAQVPGANVLTF. V and J are TRBV9 and TRBJ2-6; D may be TRBD1 (5 bases). This CDR3 is built from 15 residues. V was clipped by 3 bases and J by 2 bases, with 9 bases between them. Germline loops: CDR1 SGDLS, CDR2 YYNGEE. Looking up the rest from reference TRBV9 and TRBJ2-6 gives the full variable domain: DSGVTQTPKHLITATGQRVTLRCSPRSGDLSVYWYQQSLDQGLQFLIQYYNGEERAKGNILERFSAQQFPDLHSELNLSSLELGDSALYFCASSAQVPGANVLTFGAGSRLTVL.